The TCR beta chain under discussion was sequenced for a study of identifying expanded T cells in peripheral blood. Sequencing used immunoSEQ multiplex PCR; TCRdb keeps in-frame clones, though not all of them. In the table there are around 85,000 clones, approximately 90% of which are singletons. The V gene lost 6 bases and the J gene lost 4 bases, with 13 bases spanning the gap. The CDR3 length is 14 residues. Germline-derived CDR1 and CDR2 are KGHSH and LQKENI. This receptor was taken from a person between 18 and 69 years old in good health. The chain uses TRBV18 and TRBJ1-3; no clear D. Sequencing was carried out using blood. CDR3 region: CASSSPGEGNTIYF. The CDR3 DNA sequence: TGTGCCAGCTCCTCTCCGGGTGAGGGAAACACCATATATTTT.